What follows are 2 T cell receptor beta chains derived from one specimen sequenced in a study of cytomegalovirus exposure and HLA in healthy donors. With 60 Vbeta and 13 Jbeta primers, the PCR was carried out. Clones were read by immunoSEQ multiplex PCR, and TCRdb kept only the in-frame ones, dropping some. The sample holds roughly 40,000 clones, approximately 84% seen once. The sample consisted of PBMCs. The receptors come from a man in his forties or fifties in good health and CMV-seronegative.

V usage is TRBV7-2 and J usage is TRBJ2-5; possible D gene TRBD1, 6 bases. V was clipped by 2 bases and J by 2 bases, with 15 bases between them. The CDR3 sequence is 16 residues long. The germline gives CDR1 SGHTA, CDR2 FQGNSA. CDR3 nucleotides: TGTGCCAGCAGCTTATCCTGGGTCCAGGGGCAAGAGACCCAGTACTTC. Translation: CASSLSWVQGQETQYF.

CDR3 bases: TGTGCCAGCTCCGCAGGCCAAAACTATGGCTACACCTTC. Its protein product is CASSAGQNYGYTF. J is TRBJ1-2 and V is TRBV7-8; D is uncertain. CDR3 length equals 13 residues. The V gene lost 8 bases and the J gene lost 2 bases, with 12 bases spanning the gap. The germline V gene encodes CDR1 SGHVS and CDR2 FQNEAQ.